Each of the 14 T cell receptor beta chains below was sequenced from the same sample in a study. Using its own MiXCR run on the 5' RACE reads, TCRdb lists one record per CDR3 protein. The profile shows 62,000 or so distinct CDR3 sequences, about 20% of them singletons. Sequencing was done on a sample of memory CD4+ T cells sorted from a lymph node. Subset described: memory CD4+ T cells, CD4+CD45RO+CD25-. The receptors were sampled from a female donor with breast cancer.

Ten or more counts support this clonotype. CDR3 DNA sequence: TGTGCCAGCAGCGAGGGGGCACTACGAAAGCAGTACTTC. Translation: CASSEGALRKQYF. The gene calls are TRBV7-9 and TRBJ2-7, with 7 bases fitting TRBD1. This CDR3 has 13 residues. Germline V CDR1 and CDR2: SEHNR, FQNEAQ (reference sequence). The ends lost 5 bases at V and 8 bases at J; junction bases unmatched: 9. The whole variable domain, remainder taken from reference TRBV7-9 and TRBJ2-7, is DTGVSQNPRHKITKRGQNVTFRCDPISEHNRLYWYRQTLGQGPEFLTYFQNEAQLEKSRLLSDRFSAERPKGSFSTLEIQRTEQGDSAMYLCASSEGALRKQYFGPGTRLTVT.

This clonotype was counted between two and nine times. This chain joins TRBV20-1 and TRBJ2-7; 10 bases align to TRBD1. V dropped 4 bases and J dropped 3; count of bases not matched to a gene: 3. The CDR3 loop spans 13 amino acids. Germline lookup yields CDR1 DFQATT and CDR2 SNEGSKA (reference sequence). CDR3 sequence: CSAKGQGRYEQYF. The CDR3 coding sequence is TGCAGTGCTAAGGGACAGGGGCGCTACGAGCAGTACTTC.

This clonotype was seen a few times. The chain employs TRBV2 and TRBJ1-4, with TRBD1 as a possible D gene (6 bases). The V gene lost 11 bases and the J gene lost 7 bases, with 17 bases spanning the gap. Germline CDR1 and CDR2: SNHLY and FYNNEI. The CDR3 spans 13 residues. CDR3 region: CASKGGDGEKLFF. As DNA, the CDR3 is TGTGCCTCAAAAGGGGGGGATGGTGAAAAACTGTTTTTT.

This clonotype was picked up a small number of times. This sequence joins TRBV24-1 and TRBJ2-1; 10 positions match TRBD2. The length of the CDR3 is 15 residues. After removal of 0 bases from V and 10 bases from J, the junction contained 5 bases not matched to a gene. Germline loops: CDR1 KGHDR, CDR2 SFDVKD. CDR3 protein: CATSDLLAGVGEQFF. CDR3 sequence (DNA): TGTGCCACCAGTGATTTGCTAGCGGGGGTTGGGGAGCAGTTCTTC.

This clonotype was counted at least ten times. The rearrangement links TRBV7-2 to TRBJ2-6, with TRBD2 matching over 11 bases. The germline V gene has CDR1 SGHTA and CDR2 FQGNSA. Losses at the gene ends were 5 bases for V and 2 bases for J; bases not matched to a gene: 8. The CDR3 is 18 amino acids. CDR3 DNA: TGTGCCAGCAGCCCTACCCTTAGCGGGAGGGCTGGGGCCAACGTCCTGACTTTC. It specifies CASSPTLSGRAGANVLTF.

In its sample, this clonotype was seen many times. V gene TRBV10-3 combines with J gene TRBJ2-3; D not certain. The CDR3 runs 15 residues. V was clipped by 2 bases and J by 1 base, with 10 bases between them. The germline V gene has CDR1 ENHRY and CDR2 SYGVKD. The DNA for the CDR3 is TGTGCCATCAGTGAGGGGAACACCCGCACAGATACGCAGTATTTT. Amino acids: CAISEGNTRTDTQYF.

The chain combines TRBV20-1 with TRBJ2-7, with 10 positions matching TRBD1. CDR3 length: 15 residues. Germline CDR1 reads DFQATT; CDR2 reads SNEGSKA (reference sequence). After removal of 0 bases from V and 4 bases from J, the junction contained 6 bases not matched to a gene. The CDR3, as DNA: TGCAGTGCTAGAGATCCCTCGGGACAGGGGTACGAGCAGTACTTC. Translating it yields CSARDPSGQGYEQYF.

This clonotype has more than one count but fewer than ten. The CDR3 region has the DNA TGCGCCAGCAGCTTGTCATCCAGGGGACAGGGAGGAGCTTTCTTT. This gives the protein CASSLSSRGQGGAFF. The chain is built from TRBV5-1 and TRBJ1-1; 9 bases map to TRBD1. Germline-derived CDR1 and CDR2 are SGHRS and YFSETQ. The CDR3 spans 15 residues. The junction had 11 bases not matched to a gene; V was cut back by 1 base and J by 10 bases.

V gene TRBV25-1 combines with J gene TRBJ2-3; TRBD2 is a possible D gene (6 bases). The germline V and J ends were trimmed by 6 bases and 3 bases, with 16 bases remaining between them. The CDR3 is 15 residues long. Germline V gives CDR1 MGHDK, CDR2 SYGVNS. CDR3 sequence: CASRTGTSRTDTQYF. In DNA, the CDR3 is TGTGCCAGCAGAACCGGGACTTCCAGGACAGATACGCAGTATTTT.

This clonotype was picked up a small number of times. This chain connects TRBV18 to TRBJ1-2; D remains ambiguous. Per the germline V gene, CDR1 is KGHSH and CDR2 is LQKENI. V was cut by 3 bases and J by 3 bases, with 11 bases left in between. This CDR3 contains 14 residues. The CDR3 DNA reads TGTGCCAGCTCACCGGGTCAGGTGGACTATGGCTACACCTTC. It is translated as CASSPGQVDYGYTF. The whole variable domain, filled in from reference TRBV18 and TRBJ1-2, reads NAGVMQNPRHLVRRRGQEARLRCSPMKGHSHVYWYRQLPEEGLKFMVYLQKENIIDESGMPKERFSAEFPKEGPSILRIQQVVRGDSAAYFCASSPGQVDYGYTFGSGTRLTVV.

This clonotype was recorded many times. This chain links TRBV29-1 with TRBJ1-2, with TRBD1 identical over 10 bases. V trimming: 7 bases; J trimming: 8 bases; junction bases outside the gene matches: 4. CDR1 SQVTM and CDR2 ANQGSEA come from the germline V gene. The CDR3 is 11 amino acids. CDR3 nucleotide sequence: TGCAGCGCCGGACAGGGGGACGGCTACACCTTC. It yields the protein CSAGQGDGYTF.

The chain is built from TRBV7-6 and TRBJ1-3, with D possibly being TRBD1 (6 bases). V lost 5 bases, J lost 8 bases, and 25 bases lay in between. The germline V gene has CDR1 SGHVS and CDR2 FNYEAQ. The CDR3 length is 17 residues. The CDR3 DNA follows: TGTGCCAGCAGCCAAAAGGGTGGGACACAAACCGGACACACCATATATTTT. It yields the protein CASSQKGGTQTGHTIYF.

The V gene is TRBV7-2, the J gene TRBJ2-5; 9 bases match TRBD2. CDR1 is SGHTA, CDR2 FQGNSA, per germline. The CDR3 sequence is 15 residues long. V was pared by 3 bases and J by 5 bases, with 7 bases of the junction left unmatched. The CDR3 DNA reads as TGTGCCAGCAGCTTGGGGGCGGGAGGGCTGGAGACCCAGTACTTC. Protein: CASSLGAGGLETQYF.

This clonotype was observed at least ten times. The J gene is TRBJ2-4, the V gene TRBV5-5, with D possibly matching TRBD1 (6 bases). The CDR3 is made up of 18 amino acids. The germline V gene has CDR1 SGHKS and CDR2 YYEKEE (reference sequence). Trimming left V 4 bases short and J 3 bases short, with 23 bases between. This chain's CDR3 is CASSREPGHPGVKNIQYF. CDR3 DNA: TGTGCCAGCAGCCGGGAACCGGGACACCCTGGGGTCAAAAACATTCAGTACTTC.